Each of the 11 T cell receptor beta chains below was sequenced from the same sample in a study of T cells in localized non-small cell lung cancer. Repertoires were generated with immunoSEQ multiplex PCR, while TCRdb's copy carries only in-frame clones and drops some. In the table there are some 39,000 clones, roughly 80% of which are singletons. The source was PBMCs, collected before any cancer treatment. The receptors derive from a woman aged 35-75 years with stage II squamous cell lung carcinoma.

This chain links TRBV18 with TRBJ2-1, with D perhaps matching TRBD2 (5 bases). CDR3 length: 16 amino acids. V gave up 0 bases and J gave up 6 bases, with 15 bases separating them. Germline CDR1 is KGHSH and CDR2 is LQKENI. Written as DNA, the CDR3 is TGTGCCAGCTCACCACCAGCGGACCTCCACCTCAATGAGCAGTTCTTC. Translating gives CASSPPADLHLNEQFF.

The chain employs TRBV6-6 and TRBJ1-5; possibly TRBD1 for D (5 bases). CDR1 and CDR2 (germline): MNHNY, SVGAGI (reference sequence). This CDR3 has 16 amino acids. V was shortened by 5 bases and J by 0 bases, with 14 bases between the two germline ends. DNA of the CDR3: TGTGCCAGCAGTATTCCGGGACTCGATAGCAATCAGCCCCAGCATTTT. It yields the protein CASSIPGLDSNQPQHF.

This rearrangement joins TRBV11-1 to TRBJ2-7, with 7 nucleotides matching TRBD1. After removal of 5 bases from V and 3 bases from J, the junction contained 7 bases not matched to a gene. There are 14 residues in the CDR3. The germline V gene has CDR1 SGHAT and CDR2 FQDESV (reference sequence). CDR3 in DNA: TGTGCCAGCAGCACCTGGACAGGCGGCTACGAGCAGTACTTC. Translating gives CASSTWTGGYEQYF.

The chain recombines TRBV5-6 with TRBJ2-2; 8 nucleotides line up with TRBD1. The CDR3 is 16 residues long. J gave up 4 bases and V 3 bases, and 8 bases lay outside the gene matches. Germline V gene lookup returns CDR1 SGHDT and CDR2 YYEEEE. For the CDR3, the DNA is TGTGCCAGCAGCTCATCAGGGGGCGCGGGCACCGGGGAGCTGTTTTTT. Residues: CASSSSGGAGTGELFF. The full variable domain, its missing parts supplied by reference TRBV5-6 and TRBJ2-2, is DAGVTQSPTHLIKTRGQQVTLRCSPKSGHDTVSWYQQALGQGPQFIFQYYEEEERQRGNFPDRFSGHQFPNYSSELNVNALLLGDSALYLCASSSSGGAGTGELFFGEGSRLTVL.

The chain uses TRBV29-1 and TRBJ2-5, with D perhaps matching TRBD1 or TRBD2 (6 bases each). Per germline, CDR1 SQVTM and CDR2 ANQGSEA. V was pared by 4 bases and J by 2 bases, with 17 bases between. The CDR3 has 15 residues. The CDR3 region is CSVGGATSVQETQYF. CDR3 bases: TGCAGCGTTGGGGGGGCGACGTCCGTTCAAGAGACCCAGTACTTC.

V and J are TRBV28 and TRBJ2-1, with TRBD2 matching 13 bases. Germline V gives CDR1 MDHEN, CDR2 SYDVKM. This CDR3 region has 16 residues. The junction had 9 bases not matched to a gene; V was cut back by 5 bases and J by 8 bases. The CDR3 DNA sequence: TGTGCCAGCAGTGTAACTAGCGGGAGGGCCCGGGATGAGCAGTTCTTC. This gives the protein CASSVTSGRARDEQFF.

The V call is TRBV7-2, the J call TRBJ1-3; D is undetermined. This CDR3 spans 15 amino acids. Trimming shortened V by 2 bases and J by 2 bases, and 10 bases separated the two germline ends. CDR1 is SGHTA and CDR2 is FQGNSA in the germline V gene. The CDR3 sequence is CASSLLVMAGNTIYF. The CDR3 DNA follows: TGTGCCAGCAGCTTACTGGTCATGGCTGGAAACACCATATATTTT.

The chain has TRBV7-2 and TRBJ2-2; perhaps TRBD1 as D (5 bases). Trimming stripped 3 bases from V and 4 bases from J, with 15 bases between. Germline V lookup: CDR1 SGHTA, CDR2 FQGNSA. The CDR3 runs to 16 residues. The CDR3 region is CASSFLPTASTGELFF. CDR3 coding DNA: TGTGCCAGCAGCTTCTTGCCGACAGCCTCCACCGGGGAGCTGTTTTTT. The full variable domain, rest sourced from reference TRBV7-2 and TRBJ2-2, is GAGVSQSPSNKVTEKGKDVELRCDPISGHTALYWYRQSLGQGLEFLIYFQGNSAPDKSGLPSDRFSAERTGGSVSTLTIQRTQQEDSAVYLCASSFLPTASTGELFFGEGSRLTVL.

The chain employs TRBV2 and TRBJ1-2; D gene unclear. Between the trimmed V and J ends, which lost 6 bases and 4 bases, there was a span of 15 bases. Germline assignment: CDR1 SNHLY and CDR2 FYNNEI. This CDR3 has 14 residues. CDR3 residues: CASSLDLMGYGYTF. The CDR3 region has the DNA TGTGCCAGCAGCTTGGACCTCATGGGCTATGGCTACACCTTC. The full variable domain, with the rest looked up from reference TRBV2 and TRBJ1-2, is EPEVTQTPSHQVTQMGQEVILRCVPISNHLYFYWYRQILGQKVEFLVSFYNNEISEKSEIFDDQFSVERPDGSNFTLKIRSTKLEDSAMYFCASSLDLMGYGYTFGSGTRLTVV.

This sequence joins TRBV29-1 and TRBJ2-2; unclear D gene. The germline gives CDR1 SQVTM, CDR2 ANQGSEA. This CDR3 region has 13 residues. Trimming took 3 bases from V and 1 from J, leaving 6 bases between them. CDR3 protein: CSVDRRNTGELFF. The CDR3 nucleotides are TGCAGCGTTGACAGGAGGAACACCGGGGAGCTGTTTTTT.

This chain links TRBV11-2 with TRBJ2-7, with 7 positions matching TRBD2. The CDR3 contains 14 residues. Germline CDR1 reads SGHAT; CDR2 reads FQNNGV. V shed 1 base, J shed 2 bases, and the junction held 2 bases outside the gene matches. The CDR3 sequence is CASSLGGRAYEQYV. DNA for the CDR3: TGTGCCAGCAGCTTAGGAGGGAGGGCCTACGAGCAGTACGTC.